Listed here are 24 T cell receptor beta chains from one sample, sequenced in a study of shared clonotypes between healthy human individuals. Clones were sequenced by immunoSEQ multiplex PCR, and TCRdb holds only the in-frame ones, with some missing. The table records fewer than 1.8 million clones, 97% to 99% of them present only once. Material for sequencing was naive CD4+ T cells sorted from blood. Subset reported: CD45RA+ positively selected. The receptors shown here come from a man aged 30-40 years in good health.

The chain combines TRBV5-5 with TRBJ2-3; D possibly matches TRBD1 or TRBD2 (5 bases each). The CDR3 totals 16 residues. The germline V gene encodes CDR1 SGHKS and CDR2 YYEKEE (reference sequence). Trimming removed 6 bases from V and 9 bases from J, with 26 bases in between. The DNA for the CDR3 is TGTGCCAGCACCTCTCACGGGGCGGCCAGTTATCCCACGCAGTATTTT. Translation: CASTSHGAASYPTQYF.

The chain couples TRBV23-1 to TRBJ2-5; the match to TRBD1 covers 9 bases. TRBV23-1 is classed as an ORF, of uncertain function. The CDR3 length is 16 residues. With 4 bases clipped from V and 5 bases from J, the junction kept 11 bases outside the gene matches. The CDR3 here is CASSRPGQGFYETQYF. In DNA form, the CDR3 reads TGCGCCAGCAGTCGGCCGGGACAGGGTTTCTATGAGACCCAGTACTTC.

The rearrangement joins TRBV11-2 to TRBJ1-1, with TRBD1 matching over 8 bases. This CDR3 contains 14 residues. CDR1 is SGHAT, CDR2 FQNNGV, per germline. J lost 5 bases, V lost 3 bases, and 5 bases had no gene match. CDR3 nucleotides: TGTGCCAGCAGCTTCGCCAGGGGGCTAACTGAAGCTTTCTTT. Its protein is CASSFARGLTEAFF.

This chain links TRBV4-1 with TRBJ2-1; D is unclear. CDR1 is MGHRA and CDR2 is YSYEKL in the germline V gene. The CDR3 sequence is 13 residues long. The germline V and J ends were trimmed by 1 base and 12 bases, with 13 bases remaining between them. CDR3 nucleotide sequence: TGCGCCAGCAGCCAAGGCAGGCTAGAGACGCAGTTCTTC. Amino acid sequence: CASSQGRLETQFF.

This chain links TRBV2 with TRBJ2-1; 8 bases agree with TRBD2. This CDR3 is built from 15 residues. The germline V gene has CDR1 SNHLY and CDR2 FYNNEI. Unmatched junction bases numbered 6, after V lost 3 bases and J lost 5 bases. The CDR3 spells CASSDLAGWNNEQFF. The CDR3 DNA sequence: TGTGCCAGCAGTGACCTAGCGGGTTGGAACAATGAGCAGTTCTTC.

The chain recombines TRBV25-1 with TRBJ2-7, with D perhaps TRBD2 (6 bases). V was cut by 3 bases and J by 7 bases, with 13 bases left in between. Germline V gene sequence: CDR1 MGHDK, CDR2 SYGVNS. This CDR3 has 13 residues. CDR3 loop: CASSEVASGEQYF. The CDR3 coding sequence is TGTGCCAGCAGTGAGGTTGCCAGCGGGGAGCAGTACTTC.

The CDR3 loop is CASSEWTGRTEAFF. The CDR3 coding sequence is TGTGCCAGCAGTGAGTGGACAGGGAGGACTGAAGCTTTCTTT. V and J are TRBV6-1 and TRBJ1-1, with 8 bases lining up with TRBD1. J lost 5 bases, V lost 3 bases, and 5 bases had no gene match. This CDR3 is 14 amino acids long. Germline CDR1 and CDR2: MNHNS and SASEGT.

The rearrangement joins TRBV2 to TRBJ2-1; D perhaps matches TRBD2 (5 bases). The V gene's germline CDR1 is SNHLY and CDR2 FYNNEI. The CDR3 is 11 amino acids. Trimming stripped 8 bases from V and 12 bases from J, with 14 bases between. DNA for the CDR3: TGTGCCAGCTCGGTGCTCGAGGGGCAGTTCTTC. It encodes CASSVLEGQFF. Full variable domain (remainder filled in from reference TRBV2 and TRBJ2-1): EPEVTQTPSHQVTQMGQEVILRCVPISNHLYFYWYRQILGQKVEFLVSFYNNEISEKSEIFDDQFSVERPDGSNFTLKIRSTKLEDSAMYFCASSVLEGQFFGPGTRLTVL.

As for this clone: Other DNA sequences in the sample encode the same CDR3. The CDR3 bases are TGTGCCAGCAGCGTAGTTGCGGGAGGTTACAATGAGCAGTTCTTC. Translation: CASSVVAGGYNEQFF. The chain couples TRBV9 to TRBJ2-1; 8 nucleotides align to TRBD2. The V gene end was trimmed by 0 bases and the J gene end by 4 bases; junction bases not matched to a gene: 3. CDR1 is SGDLS and CDR2 is YYNGEE in the germline V gene. The CDR3 is 15 amino acids. The full variable domain, in which reference TRBV9 and TRBJ2-1 provide the parts outside the CDR3, is DSGVTQTPKHLITATGQRVTLRCSPRSGDLSVYWYQQSLDQGLQFLIQYYNGEERAKGNILERFSAQQFPDLHSELNLSSLELGDSALYFCASSVVAGGYNEQFFGPGTRLTVL.

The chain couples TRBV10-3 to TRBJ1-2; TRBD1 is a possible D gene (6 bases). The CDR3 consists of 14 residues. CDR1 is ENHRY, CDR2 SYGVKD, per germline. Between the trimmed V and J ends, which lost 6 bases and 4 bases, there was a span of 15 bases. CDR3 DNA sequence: TGTGCCATCAGCGCCACAGGGTCGAGCTATGGCTACACCTTC. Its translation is CAISATGSSYGYTF.

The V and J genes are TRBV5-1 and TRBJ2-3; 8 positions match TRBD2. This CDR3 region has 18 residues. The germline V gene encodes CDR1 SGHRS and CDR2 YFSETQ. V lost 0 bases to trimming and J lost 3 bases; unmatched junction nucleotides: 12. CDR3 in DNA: TGCGCCAGCAGCTTGGCCGGTACAGCGGGAGTTTTGACAGATACGCAGTATTTT. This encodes CASSLAGTAGVLTDTQYF.

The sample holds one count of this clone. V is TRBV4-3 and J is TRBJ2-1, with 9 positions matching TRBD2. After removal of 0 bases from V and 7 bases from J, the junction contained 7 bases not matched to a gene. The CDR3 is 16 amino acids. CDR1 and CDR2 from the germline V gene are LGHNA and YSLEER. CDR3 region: CASSQDVAGERNEQFF. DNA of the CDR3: TGCGCCAGCAGCCAAGACGTAGCGGGAGAGAGAAATGAGCAGTTCTTC.

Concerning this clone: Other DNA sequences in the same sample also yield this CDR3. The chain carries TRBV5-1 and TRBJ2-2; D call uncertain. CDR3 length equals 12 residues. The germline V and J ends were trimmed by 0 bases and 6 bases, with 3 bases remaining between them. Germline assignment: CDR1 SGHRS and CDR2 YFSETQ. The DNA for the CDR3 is TGCGCCAGCAGCTTGGTTCCCGGGGAGCTGTTTTTT. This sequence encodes CASSLVPGELFF.

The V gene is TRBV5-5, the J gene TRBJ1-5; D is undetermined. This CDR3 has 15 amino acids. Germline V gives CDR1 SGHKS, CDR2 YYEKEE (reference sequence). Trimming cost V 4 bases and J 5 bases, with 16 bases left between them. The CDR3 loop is CASSVGPTSHQPQHF. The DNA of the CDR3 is TGTGCCAGCAGCGTGGGCCCCACGAGTCATCAGCCCCAGCATTTT.

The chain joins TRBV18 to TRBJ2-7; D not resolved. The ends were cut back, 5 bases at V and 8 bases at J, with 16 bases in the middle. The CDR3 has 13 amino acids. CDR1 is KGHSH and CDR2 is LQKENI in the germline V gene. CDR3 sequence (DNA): TGTGCCAGCTCAATCGGATCCGTTCCGCAGCAGTACTTC. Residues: CASSIGSVPQQYF. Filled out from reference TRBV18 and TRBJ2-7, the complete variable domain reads NAGVMQNPRHLVRRRGQEARLRCSPMKGHSHVYWYRQLPEEGLKFMVYLQKENIIDESGMPKERFSAEFPKEGPSILRIQQVVRGDSAAYFCASSIGSVPQQYFGPGTRLTVT.

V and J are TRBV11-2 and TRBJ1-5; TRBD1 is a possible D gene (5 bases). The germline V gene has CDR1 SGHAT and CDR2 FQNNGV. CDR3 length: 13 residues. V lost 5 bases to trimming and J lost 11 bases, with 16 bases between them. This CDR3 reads CASSTGPLGAQHF. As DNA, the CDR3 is TGTGCCAGCAGCACGGGTCCCCTGGGGGCCCAGCATTTT.

CDR3 amino acids: CASSSFRDRGPGTEAFF. The CDR3 DNA follows: TGCGCCAGCAGCTCGTTCCGGGACAGGGGGCCGGGCACTGAAGCTTTCTTT. The chain couples TRBV5-1 to TRBJ1-1; 12 bases align to TRBD1. Germline-derived CDR1 and CDR2 are SGHRS and YFSETQ. The CDR3 runs to 17 residues. The trim removed 3 bases at V and 4 bases at J, leaving 10 bases unmatched. Based on the CDR3 plus reference TRBV5-1 and TRBJ1-1, the full variable domain is KAGVTQTPRYLIKTRGQQVTLSCSPISGHRSVSWYQQTPGQGLQFLFEYFSETQRNKGNFPGRFSGRQFSNSRSEMNVSTLELGDSALYLCASSSFRDRGPGTEAFFGQGTRLTVV.

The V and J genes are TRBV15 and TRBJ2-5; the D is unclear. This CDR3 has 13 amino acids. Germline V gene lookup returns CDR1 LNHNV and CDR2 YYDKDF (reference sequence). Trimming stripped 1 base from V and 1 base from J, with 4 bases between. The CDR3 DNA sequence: TGTGCCACCAGCAGAGTGGTCCAAGAGACCCAGTACTTC. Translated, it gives CATSRVVQETQYF. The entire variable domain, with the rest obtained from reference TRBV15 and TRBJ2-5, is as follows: DAMVIQNPRYQVTQFGKPVTLSCSQTLNHNVMYWYQQKSSQAPKLLFHYYDKDFNNEADTPDNFQSRRPNTSFCFLDIRSPGLGDTAMYLCATSRVVQETQYFGPGTRLLVL.

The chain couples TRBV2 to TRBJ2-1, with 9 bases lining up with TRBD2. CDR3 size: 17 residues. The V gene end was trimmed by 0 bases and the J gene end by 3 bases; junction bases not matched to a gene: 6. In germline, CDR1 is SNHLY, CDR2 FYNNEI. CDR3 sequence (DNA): TGTGCCAGCAGTGAAGCGCTCCTAGCGGGGATCTACAATGAGCAGTTCTTC. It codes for CASSEALLAGIYNEQFF. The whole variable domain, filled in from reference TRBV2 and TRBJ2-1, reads EPEVTQTPSHQVTQMGQEVILRCVPISNHLYFYWYRQILGQKVEFLVSFYNNEISEKSEIFDDQFSVERPDGSNFTLKIRSTKLEDSAMYFCASSEALLAGIYNEQFFGPGTRLTVL.

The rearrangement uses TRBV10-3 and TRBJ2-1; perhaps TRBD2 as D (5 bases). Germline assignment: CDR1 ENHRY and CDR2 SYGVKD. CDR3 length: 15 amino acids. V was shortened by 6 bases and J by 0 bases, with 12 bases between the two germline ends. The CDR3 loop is CAIRPSGVSYNEQFF. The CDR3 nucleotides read TGTGCCATCAGGCCGAGCGGAGTCTCCTACAATGAGCAGTTCTTC.

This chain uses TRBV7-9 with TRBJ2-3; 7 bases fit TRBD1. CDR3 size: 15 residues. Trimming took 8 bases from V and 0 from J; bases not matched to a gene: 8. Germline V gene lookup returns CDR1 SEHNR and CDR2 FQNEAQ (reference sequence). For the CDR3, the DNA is TGTGCCAGCGGTCCCCGGGACAGAAGCACAGATACGCAGTATTTT. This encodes CASGPRDRSTDTQYF.

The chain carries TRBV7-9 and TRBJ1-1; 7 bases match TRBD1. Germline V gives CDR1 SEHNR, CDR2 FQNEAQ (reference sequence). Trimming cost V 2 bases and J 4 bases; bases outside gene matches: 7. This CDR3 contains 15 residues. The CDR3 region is CASSLSTGSGTEAFF. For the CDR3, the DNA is TGTGCCAGCAGCTTATCGACAGGGTCCGGCACTGAAGCTTTCTTT.

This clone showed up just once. CDR3 amino acids: CASSESDRAGELFF. The CDR3 DNA is TGCGCCAGCAGTGAGTCGGACAGGGCCGGGGAGCTGTTTTTT. The V gene is TRBV10-1, the J gene TRBJ2-2; TRBD1 aligns across 8 bases. Germline V gene sequence: CDR1 WNHNN, CDR2 SYGVQD (reference sequence). CDR3 length: 14 residues. V gave up 0 bases and J gave up 6 bases; unmatched junction bases: 0.

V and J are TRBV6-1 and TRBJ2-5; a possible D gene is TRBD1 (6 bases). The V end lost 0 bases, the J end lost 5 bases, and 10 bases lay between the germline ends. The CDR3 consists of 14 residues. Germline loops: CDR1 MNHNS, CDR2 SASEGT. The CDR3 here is CASSEAVRGETQYF. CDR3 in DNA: TGTGCCAGCAGTGAAGCAGTCAGGGGCGAGACCCAGTACTTC.